The 12 T cell receptor beta chains given below trace back to one sample, sequenced in a study of blood T cell repertoires in COVID-19. Assay: immunoSEQ multiplex PCR; the TCRdb copy retains only in-frame clones and omits some. Counted here are 100,000 to 150,000 clones, 70% to 90% occurring once; the ten biggest clones make up less than 4.5%. Source material: peripheral blood. These receptors were collected from a woman aged 55-70 years with acute or convalescent COVID-19.

The V and J genes are TRBV6-6 and TRBJ2-1; TRBD1 might be the D (6 bases). Trimming stripped 8 bases from V and 9 bases from J, with 11 bases between. The CDR3 runs to 11 residues. Germline values: CDR1 MNHNY, CDR2 SVGAGI (reference sequence). CDR3 amino acids: CASAGAGEQFF. The CDR3 DNA reads as TGTGCCAGCGCAGGGGCGGGTGAGCAGTTCTTC.

This clone was observed a few times. The chain uses TRBV4-1 and TRBJ1-1; 8 bases agree with TRBD1. V dropped 3 bases and J dropped 2; count of bases not matched to a gene: 5. This CDR3 has 15 amino acids. Germline V gene sequence: CDR1 MGHRA, CDR2 YSYEKL. The CDR3 is CASSHLGQGNTEAFF. CDR3 DNA sequence: TGCGCCAGCAGCCACTTAGGACAGGGAAACACTGAAGCTTTCTTT.

This clone was detected a few times. The genes are TRBV24-1 and TRBJ2-2; 7 nucleotides line up with TRBD1. The CDR3 totals 16 residues. Trimming removed 0 bases from V and 3 bases from J; junction bases left unmatched: 3. CDR1 is KGHDR, CDR2 SFDVKD, per germline. The CDR3 DNA reads TGTGCCACCAGTGATTTGTCTGACAGGGACACCGGGGAGCTGTTTTTT. Amino acid sequence: CATSDLSDRDTGELFF.

J is TRBJ1-2 and V is TRBV5-4, with D tentatively TRBD1 (5 bases). The CDR3 sequence is 13 residues long. Trimming left V 0 bases short and J 3 bases short, with 6 bases between. CDR1 and CDR2 from the germline V gene are SGHNT and YYREEE (reference sequence). The CDR3 protein is CASSLGGDYGYTF. The CDR3 DNA sequence: TGTGCCAGCAGCTTGGGGGGGGACTATGGCTACACCTTC. Full variable domain (rest looked up from reference TRBV5-4 and TRBJ1-2): ETGVTQSPTHLIKTRGQQVTLRCSSQSGHNTVSWYQQALGQGPQFIFQYYREEENGRGNFPPRFSGLQFPNYSSELNVNALELDDSALYLCASSLGGDYGYTFGSGTRLTVV.

The chain carries TRBV5-4 and TRBJ1-4; D is ambiguous. CDR1 SGHNT and CDR2 YYREEE come from the germline V gene (reference sequence). The length of the CDR3 is 15 residues. Trimming pared 6 bases from V and 4 bases from J, leaving 16 bases between. The CDR3 DNA is TGTGCCAGCAAAGCCCGCGGAGGGCTTAATGAAAAACTGTTTTTT. It codes for CASKARGGLNEKLFF.

J is TRBJ1-4 and V is TRBV15; 8 bases match TRBD1. The V gene end was trimmed by 4 bases and the J gene end by 7 bases; junction bases not matched to a gene: 20. The germline V gene has CDR1 LNHNV and CDR2 YYDKDF (reference sequence). The CDR3 is 19 residues long. The CDR3 is CATSTHSGTGREGGEKLFF. CDR3 coding DNA: TGTGCCACCAGCACCCATTCCGGGACAGGAAGGGAGGGTGGTGAAAAACTGTTTTTT.

The chain links TRBV28 to TRBJ2-1; D might be TRBD1 (7 bases). The CDR3 spans 15 residues. Germline assignment: CDR1 MDHEN and CDR2 SYDVKM. V was shortened by 6 bases and J by 4 bases, with 16 bases between the two germline ends. The CDR3 protein is CASRRQGAGYNEQFF. CDR3 in DNA: TGTGCCAGCAGGCGACAGGGCGCGGGGTACAATGAGCAGTTCTTC. Full variable domain (rest looked up from reference TRBV28 and TRBJ2-1): DVKVTQSSRYLVKRTGEKVFLECVQDMDHENMFWYRQDPGLGLRLIYFSYDVKMKEKGDIPEGYSVSREKKERFSLILESASTNQTSMYLCASRRQGAGYNEQFFGPGTRLTVL.

The chain uses TRBV7-9 and TRBJ2-5; 10 nucleotides agree with TRBD2. The CDR3 is 14 amino acids. The germline V gene encodes CDR1 SEHNR and CDR2 FQNEAQ (reference sequence). The ends lost 4 bases at V and 5 bases at J; junction bases unmatched: 4. The CDR3 loop reads CASSWRAGGETQYF. CDR3 DNA: TGTGCCAGCAGCTGGAGAGCGGGAGGGGAGACCCAGTACTTC.

This clone was observed once. The chain carries TRBV11-3 and TRBJ2-1; 16 bases map to TRBD2. The germline V gene has CDR1 SGHNT and CDR2 YENEEA. J was trimmed by 7 bases and V by 8 bases; bases with no gene match: 5. This CDR3 is built from 15 residues. CDR3 sequence (DNA): TGTGCCAGCGCGGAGGGACTAGCGGGAGGGAATGAGCAGTTCTTC. The encoded protein is CASAEGLAGGNEQFF.

The rearrangement joins TRBV19 to TRBJ1-1, with 7 positions matching TRBD1. V was clipped by 6 bases and J by 3 bases; unmatched bases: 13. The CDR3 consists of 16 residues. The germline CDR1 and CDR2 sequences are LNHDA and SQIVND (reference sequence). CDR3 DNA: TGTGCCAGTAGGGGGAAGGGGGCAATAGGGTACACTGAAGCTTTCTTT. This translates into CASRGKGAIGYTEAFF.

The chain couples TRBV19 to TRBJ2-1; the match to TRBD2 covers 11 bases. With V trimmed by 5 bases and J by 8 bases, 11 bases remained unmatched. Germline assignment: CDR1 LNHDA and CDR2 SQIVND (reference sequence). This CDR3 has 16 amino acids. In nucleotides, the CDR3 is TGTGCCAGTAGTTCCCGCGGACTAGCGGGTAGGCATGAGCAGTTCTTC. Its protein is CASSSRGLAGRHEQFF. The full variable domain, rest sourced from reference TRBV19 and TRBJ2-1, is DGGITQSPKYLFRKEGQNVTLSCEQNLNHDAMYWYRQDPGQGLRLIYYSQIVNDFQKGDIAEGYSVSREKKESFPLTVTSAQKNPTAFYLCASSSRGLAGRHEQFFGPGTRLTVL.

The rearrangement links TRBV7-2 to TRBJ1-3, with TRBD1 as a possible D gene (6 bases). CDR3 size: 17 residues. Germline V gene sequence: CDR1 SGHTA, CDR2 FQGNSA. V lost 5 bases and J 0 bases, leaving 17 bases between the germline ends. The CDR3 here is CASSRRGRLISGNTIYF. The CDR3 DNA follows: TGTGCCAGCAGCCGGCGGGGGCGCCTAATCTCTGGAAACACCATATATTTT.